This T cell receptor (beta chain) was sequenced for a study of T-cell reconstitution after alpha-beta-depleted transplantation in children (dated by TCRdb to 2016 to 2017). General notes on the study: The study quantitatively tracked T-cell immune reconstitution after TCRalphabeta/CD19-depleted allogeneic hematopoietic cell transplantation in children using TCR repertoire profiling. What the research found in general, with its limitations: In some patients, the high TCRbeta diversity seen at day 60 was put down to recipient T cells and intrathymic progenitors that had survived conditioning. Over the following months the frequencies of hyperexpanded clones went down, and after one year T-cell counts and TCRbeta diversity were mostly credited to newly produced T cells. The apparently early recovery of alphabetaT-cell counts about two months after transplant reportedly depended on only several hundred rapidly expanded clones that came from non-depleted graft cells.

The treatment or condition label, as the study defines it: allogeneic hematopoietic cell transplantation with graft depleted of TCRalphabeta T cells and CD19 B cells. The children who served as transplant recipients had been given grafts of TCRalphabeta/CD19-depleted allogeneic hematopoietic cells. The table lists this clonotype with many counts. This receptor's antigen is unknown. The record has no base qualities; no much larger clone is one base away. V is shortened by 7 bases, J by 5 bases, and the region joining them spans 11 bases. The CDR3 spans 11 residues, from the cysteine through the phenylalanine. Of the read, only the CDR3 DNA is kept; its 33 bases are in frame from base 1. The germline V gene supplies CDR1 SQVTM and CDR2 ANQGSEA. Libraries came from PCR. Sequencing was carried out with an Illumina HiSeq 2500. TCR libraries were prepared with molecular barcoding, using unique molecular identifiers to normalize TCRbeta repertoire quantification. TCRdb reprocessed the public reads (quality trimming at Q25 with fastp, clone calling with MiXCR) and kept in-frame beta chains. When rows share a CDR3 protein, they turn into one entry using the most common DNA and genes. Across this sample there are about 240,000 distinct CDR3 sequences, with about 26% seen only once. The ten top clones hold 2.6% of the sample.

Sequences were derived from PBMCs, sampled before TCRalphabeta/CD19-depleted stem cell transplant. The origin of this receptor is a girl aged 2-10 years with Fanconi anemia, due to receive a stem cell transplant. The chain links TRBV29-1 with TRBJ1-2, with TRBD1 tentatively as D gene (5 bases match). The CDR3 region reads CSAAAGYGYTF. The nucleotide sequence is TGCAGCGCCGCAGCAGGGTATGGCTACACCTTC. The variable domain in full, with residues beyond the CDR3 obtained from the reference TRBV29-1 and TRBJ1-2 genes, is SAVISQKPSRDICQRGTSLTIQCQVDSQVTMMFWYRQQPGQSLTLIATANQGSEATYESGFVIDKFPISRPNLTFSTLTVSNMSPEDSSIYLCSAAAGYGYTFGSGTRLTVV.